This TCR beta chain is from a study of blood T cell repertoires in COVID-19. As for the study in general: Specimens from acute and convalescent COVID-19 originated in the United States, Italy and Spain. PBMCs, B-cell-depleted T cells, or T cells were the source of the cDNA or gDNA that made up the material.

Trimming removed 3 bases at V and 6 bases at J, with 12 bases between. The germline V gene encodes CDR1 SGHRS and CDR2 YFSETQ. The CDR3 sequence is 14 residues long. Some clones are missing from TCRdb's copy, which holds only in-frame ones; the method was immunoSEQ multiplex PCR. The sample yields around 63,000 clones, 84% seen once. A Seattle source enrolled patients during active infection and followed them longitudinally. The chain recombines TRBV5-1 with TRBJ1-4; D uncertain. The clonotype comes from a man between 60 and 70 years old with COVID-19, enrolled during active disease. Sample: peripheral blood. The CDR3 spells CASSSGLKDEKLFF. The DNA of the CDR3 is TGCGCCAGCAGCTCGGGGTTAAAGGATGAAAAACTGTTTTTT.